Listed here are 30 T cell receptor beta chains from one sample, sequenced in a study of T cell repertoires in cytomegalovirus infection. From the reads, TCRdb called clonotypes with MiXCR, one entry per CDR3 protein. The table has about 900,000 distinct CDR3 sequences, approximately 31% seen once; the top ten hold under 15%. No cognate antigen is known for these TCRs. Material: cultured CD8+ T cells from PBMCs, obtained from culture after CMV antigen stimulation. The receptors here all came from a human donor in good health (CMV status not recorded). Some clones in this sample may be carry-over from other donors' samples.

This clonotype was counted between two and nine times. The V gene is TRBV29-1, the J gene TRBJ1-1, with 9 bases matching TRBD1. This CDR3 has 15 amino acids. Germline V gene sequence: CDR1 SQVTM, CDR2 ANQGSEA. V trimming: 5 bases; J trimming: 0 bases; junction bases outside the gene matches: 7. DNA for the CDR3: TGCAGCGTTCCTGGACAGGGGTATTTGAACACTGAAGCTTTCTTT. Amino acid sequence: CSVPGQGYLNTEAFF.

CDR3 amino acids: CSARDHAGDTYEQYV. CDR3 in DNA: TGCAGTGCTAGAGATCATGCGGGGGACACCTACGAGCAGTACGTC. This sequence joins TRBV20-1 and TRBJ2-7; D is perhaps TRBD2 (7 bases). V lost 0 bases and J 2 bases, leaving 14 bases between the germline ends. The CDR3 is made up of 15 amino acids. The germline V gene encodes CDR1 DFQATT and CDR2 SNEGSKA (reference sequence).

V gene TRBV6-8 combines with J gene TRBJ2-7; D uncertain. Germline CDR1 is MNHGY and CDR2 is SAAAGT. The V end lost 0 bases, the J end lost 6 bases, and 12 bases lay between the germline ends. There are 14 residues in the CDR3. The CDR3 spells CASSYSRTGREQYF. The CDR3 DNA reads TGTGCCAGCAGTTACTCGAGGACCGGGCGCGAGCAGTACTTC.

The V and J genes are TRBV7-9 and TRBJ2-7; D is possibly TRBD1 (6 bases). CDR1 and CDR2 from the germline V gene are SEHNR and FQNEAQ (reference sequence). V lost 3 bases and J lost 4, with 16 bases in between. CDR3 length equals 15 residues. The CDR3, as DNA: TGTGCCAGCAGCTTGAACAGGGAAAAGGCTTACGAGCAGTACTTC. Translating gives CASSLNREKAYEQYF.

The V call is TRBV7-4, the J call TRBJ2-5; D unresolved. Trimming removed 5 bases at V and 3 bases at J, with 25 bases between. This CDR3 is built from 18 residues. Per the germline V gene, CDR1 is SGHVT and CDR2 is SQSDAQ. This CDR3 is CASSPPIVSETGKETQYF. The CDR3 bases are TGTGCCAGCAGCCCCCCCATCGTCTCCGAGACTGGGAAAGAGACCCAGTACTTC.

This clonotype came up a few times. The chain links TRBV6-5 to TRBJ1-3; no reliable D call. Trimming cost V 6 bases and J 0 bases, with 12 bases left between them. Germline V gene data show CDR1 as MNHEY and CDR2 as SVGAGI. There are 15 residues in the CDR3. CDR3: CASSPQWVSGNTIYF. As DNA, the CDR3 is TGTGCCAGCAGCCCCCAATGGGTCTCTGGAAACACCATATATTTT.

This clonotype was seen only a few times. The chain uses TRBV5-6 and TRBJ2-7; D is undetermined. CDR1 and CDR2 (germline): SGHDT, YYEEEE. This CDR3 region has 11 residues. The V end was cut by 1 base, the J end by 3 bases, with 2 bases between. As DNA, the CDR3 is TGTGCCAGCAGCTTGCGCTACGAGCAGTACGTC. Its translation: CASSLRYEQYV.

This sequence joins TRBV6-4 and TRBJ2-7; D is undetermined. Germline V gene data show CDR1 as MRHNA and CDR2 as SNTAGT. CDR3 length: 14 residues. Trimming took off 3 bases at V and 0 bases at J, with 9 bases between the two ends. The CDR3 loop reads CASSESFGSYEQYF. The CDR3 nucleotides are TGTGCCAGCAGTGAAAGCTTCGGCTCCTACGAGCAGTACTTC.

In its sample, this clonotype was seen a few times. The chain couples TRBV7-9 to TRBJ2-7, with D uncertain. Germline values: CDR1 SEHNR, CDR2 FQNEAQ (reference sequence). The V end was cut by 4 bases, the J end by 1 base, with 17 bases between. The CDR3 sequence is 16 residues long. Written as DNA, the CDR3 is TGTGCCAGCAGCTCATCTAATTATCTACTATCCTACGAGCAGTACTTC. Protein: CASSSSNYLLSYEQYF.

Many counts were recorded for this clonotype. The chain couples TRBV7-6 to TRBJ2-7; D may match TRBD1 or TRBD2 (5 bases each). The germline CDR1 and CDR2 sequences are SGHVS and FNYEAQ. This CDR3 has 15 amino acids. V shed 5 bases and J shed 3 bases, with 17 bases lying between them. CDR3 DNA sequence: TGTGCCAGCAGCCACAGGACGAAAGAGGGCTACGAGCAGTACTTC. It codes for CASSHRTKEGYEQYF.

This clonotype appeared a few times. The chain recombines TRBV9 with TRBJ2-1, with 8 bases that match TRBD1. The germline V gene encodes CDR1 SGDLS and CDR2 YYNGEE. The CDR3 runs 15 residues. Trimming removed 4 bases from V and 9 bases from J; junction bases left unmatched: 12. The CDR3 region has the DNA TGTGCCAGCAGCCGTAAGGGACAGGAAGGGAGTGAGCAGTTCTTC. It translates to CASSRKGQEGSEQFF.

This clonotype came up a few times. The J gene is TRBJ1-1, the V gene TRBV6-2 or TRBV6-3; 7 nucleotides align to TRBD1. V was clipped by 6 bases and J by 1 base; unmatched bases: 8. The CDR3 covers 15 residues. Germline values: CDR1 MNHEY, CDR2 SVGEGT. Here the CDR3 DNA reads TGTGCCAGCAGCTTCACCGGGACAGCGAACACTGAAGCTTTCTTT. Translation gives CASSFTGTANTEAFF.

The rearrangement links TRBV6-4 to TRBJ2-3; possible D gene TRBD2, 5 bases. The germline gives CDR1 MRHNA, CDR2 SNTAGT. V gave up 4 bases and J gave up 2 bases, with 13 bases separating them. This CDR3 is built from 15 residues. CDR3 protein: CASSGQSGLTDTQYF. In DNA, the CDR3 is TGTGCCAGCAGTGGCCAATCAGGACTCACAGATACGCAGTATTTT.

This clonotype was observed a few times. The chain has TRBV19 and TRBJ2-2; D unresolved. Trimming stripped 3 bases from V and 6 bases from J, with 8 bases between. Germline V CDR1 and CDR2: LNHDA, SQIVND (reference sequence). CDR3 length: 13 residues. CDR3 sequence reads: CASSIGYPGELFF. CDR3 coding DNA: TGTGCCAGTAGTATCGGATACCCCGGGGAGCTGTTTTTT. Looking up the rest from reference TRBV19 and TRBJ2-2 gives the full variable domain: DGGITQSPKYLFRKEGQNVTLSCEQNLNHDAMYWYRQDPGQGLRLIYYSQIVNDFQKGDIAEGYSVSREKKESFPLTVTSAQKNPTAFYLCASSIGYPGELFFGEGSRLTVL.

This clonotype came up a few times. The V and J genes are TRBV12-3 or TRBV12-4 and TRBJ1-1, with a possible D match to TRBD1 (6 bases). The V end lost 3 bases, the J end lost 0 bases, and 17 bases lay between the germline ends. This CDR3 comprises 17 residues. The CDR3 loop reads CASSFFGGDTLNTEAFF. Here the CDR3 DNA reads TGTGCCAGCAGTTTTTTTGGGGGGGACACCCTGAACACTGAAGCTTTCTTT.

In DNA, the CDR3 is TGTGCCAGCAGCTTACTTTTAGGTACTAACACTGAAGCTTTCTTT. It specifies CASSLLLGTNTEAFF. V and J are TRBV7-6 and TRBJ1-1; D uncertain. This CDR3 is 15 amino acids long. Germline loops: CDR1 SGHVS, CDR2 FNYEAQ. V was cut by 2 bases and J by 2 bases, with 12 bases left in between. The variable domain in full, completed from reference TRBV7-6 and TRBJ1-1, reads GAGVSQSPRYKVTKRGQDVALRCDPISGHVSLYWYRQALGQGPEFLTYFNYEAQQDKSGLPNDRFSAERPEGSISTLTIQRTEQRDSAMYRCASSLLLGTNTEAFFGQGTRLTVV.

This clonotype was counted only a few times. The chain uses TRBV20-1 and TRBJ2-7; D possibly corresponds to TRBD1 (9 bases). The CDR3 totals 14 residues. V lost 6 bases, J lost 4 bases, and 19 bases lay in between. Germline loops: CDR1 DFQATT, CDR2 SNEGSKA (reference sequence). The CDR3 spells CSAWDRAGGYEQYV. CDR3 DNA: TGCAGTGCCTGGGACAGGGCGGGGGGTTACGAGCAGTACGTC.

This clonotype was counted many times. This chain uses TRBV7-8 with TRBJ1-1; D might be TRBD1 (6 bases). V lost 1 base to trimming and J lost 8 bases, with 11 bases between them. Germline V gene data show CDR1 as SGHVS and CDR2 as FQNEAQ. The CDR3 totals 13 residues. The CDR3 DNA is TGTGCCAGCAGCTTAGGGGTCAGGGGCGAAGCTTTCTTT. This encodes CASSLGVRGEAFF.

This chain uses TRBV5-1 with TRBJ2-1; weak D call: TRBD1 (6 bases). Between the trimmed V and J ends, which lost 4 bases and 5 bases, there was a span of 13 bases. The CDR3 sequence is 14 residues long. Germline CDR1 and CDR2: SGHRS and YFSETQ. The CDR3 DNA follows: TGCGCCAGCAGCCCCAGGGGCGCGGACAATGAGCAGTTCTTC. The encoded protein is CASSPRGADNEQFF.

J is TRBJ2-1 and V is TRBV7-9; 12 bases line up with TRBD1. V gave up 2 bases and J gave up 8 bases; unmatched junction bases: 7. The CDR3 length is 16 residues. Germline CDR1 is SEHNR and CDR2 is FQNEAQ (reference sequence). The CDR3 reads CASSLMGQGAVDEQFF. The DNA of the CDR3 is TGTGCCAGCAGCTTAATGGGACAGGGGGCTGTTGATGAGCAGTTCTTC. Using reference TRBV7-9 and TRBJ2-1 for the parts outside the CDR3, the full variable domain is DTGVSQNPRHKITKRGQNVTFRCDPISEHNRLYWYRQTLGQGPEFLTYFQNEAQLEKSRLLSDRFSAERPKGSFSTLEIQRTEQGDSAMYLCASSLMGQGAVDEQFFGPGTRLTVL.

This clonotype was detected a few times. The V and J genes are TRBV6-5 and TRBJ1-6, with TRBD1 as a possible D gene (5 bases). The germline gives CDR1 MNHEY, CDR2 SVGAGI. V was clipped by 4 bases and J by 9 bases, with 10 bases between them. The CDR3 is 13 residues long. This chain's CDR3 is CASSSGTLSPLHF. CDR3 nucleotides: TGTGCCAGCAGTTCCGGGACGCTTTCACCCCTCCACTTT.

Details on this clonotype: An end of the junction differs from the germline gene, which may be a read error. V gene TRBV7-6 combines with J gene TRBJ2-7, with D possibly being TRBD2 (5 bases). The germline gives CDR1 SGHVS, CDR2 FNYEAQ. This CDR3 has 14 amino acids. CDR3 loop: CANSLQPGTYEQYF. Here the CDR3 DNA reads TGTGCCAACAGCTTACAGCCGGGAACCTACGAGCAGTACTTC.

About this clonotype: Just one base apart from a much larger clone, this may be a read error. The chain employs TRBV7-8 and TRBJ2-1; 11 nucleotides agree with TRBD1. Germline V CDR1 and CDR2: SGHVS, FQNEAQ. CDR3 size: 15 residues. The CDR3 reads CASSSGQGGWDERFF. CDR3 nucleotide sequence: TGTGCCAGCAGCTCGGGACAGGGGGGGTGGGATGAGCGGTTCTTC.

The chain's CDR3 is CASSYSRGGNQPQHF. CDR3 DNA sequence: TGTGCCAGCAGTTACTCGAGGGGGGGCAATCAGCCCCAGCATTTT. This sequence joins TRBV6-5 and TRBJ1-5, with a possible D match to TRBD1 (6 bases). V lost 0 bases and J 2 bases, leaving 8 bases between the germline ends. CDR3 length equals 15 residues. Per germline, CDR1 MNHEY and CDR2 SVGAGI.

V usage is TRBV24-1 and J usage is TRBJ2-3, with 9 bases identical to TRBD2. J was trimmed by 3 bases and V by 3 bases; bases with no gene match: 9. This CDR3 contains 17 residues. Germline lookup yields CDR1 KGHDR and CDR2 SFDVKD. The CDR3 coding sequence is TGTGCCACCAGTGATCGGGGGAGGGGACTAGCAACAGATACGCAGTATTTT. Encoded protein: CATSDRGRGLATDTQYF.

As concerns this clonotype: A much bigger clone sits one base away, suggesting this may be a read error. The chain links TRBV28 to TRBJ2-4; D call uncertain. CDR1 and CDR2 from the germline V gene are MDHEN and SYDVKM. The CDR3 is made up of 17 amino acids. CDR3 region: CTSSPTMGLLAKNIQYF. The CDR3 DNA is TGTACCAGCAGCCCGACAATGGGCCTCTTAGCCAAAAACATTCAGTACTTC.

This rearrangement joins TRBV11-2 to TRBJ2-1, with a tentative D call TRBD1 (5 bases). This CDR3 region has 15 residues. V shed 4 bases and J shed 6 bases, with 16 bases lying between them. Germline CDR1 is SGHAT and CDR2 is FQNNGV. This CDR3 is CASSWGSSTLNEQFF. The CDR3, as DNA: TGTGCCAGCAGCTGGGGCAGCTCTACCCTCAATGAGCAGTTCTTC. Together with reference TRBV11-2 and TRBJ2-1, the CDR3 gives the full variable domain: EAGVAQSPRYKIIEKRQSVAFWCNPISGHATLYWYQQILGQGPKLLIQFQNNGVVDDSQLPKDRFSAERLKGVDSTLKIQPAKLEDSAVYLCASSWGSSTLNEQFFGPGTRLTVL.

The rearrangement links TRBV7-6 to TRBJ2-7; tentatively, D is TRBD2 (6 bases). Germline lookup yields CDR1 SGHVS and CDR2 FNYEAQ. V lost 1 base and J 1 base, leaving 11 bases between the germline ends. This CDR3 is 15 amino acids long. The CDR3 DNA follows: TGTGCCAGCAGCTTAGTGGCCGGGACTTCCTACGAGCAGTACTTC. It is translated as CASSLVAGTSYEQYF.

A few counts support this clonotype. The rearrangement links TRBV10-3 to TRBJ2-7; 9 bases are shared with TRBD1. Germline assignment: CDR1 ENHRY and CDR2 SYGVKD. The CDR3 runs 15 residues. J lost 0 bases, V lost 6 bases, and 6 bases had no gene match. DNA for the CDR3: TGTGCCATCAGAACCGGGACAGGGAGCTCCTACGAGCAGTACGTC. Its translation is CAIRTGTGSSYEQYV.

DNA of the CDR3: TGTGCCAGCAGTTTATACAGGGGGATGAGGAATGAGCAGTTCTTC. It codes for CASSLYRGMRNEQFF. The chain uses TRBV28 and TRBJ2-1; TRBD1 matches 8 bases. The V and J ends lost 1 base and 7 bases, in that order; junction bases with no gene match: 6. Germline V gene lookup returns CDR1 MDHEN and CDR2 SYDVKM. The CDR3 length is 15 residues.